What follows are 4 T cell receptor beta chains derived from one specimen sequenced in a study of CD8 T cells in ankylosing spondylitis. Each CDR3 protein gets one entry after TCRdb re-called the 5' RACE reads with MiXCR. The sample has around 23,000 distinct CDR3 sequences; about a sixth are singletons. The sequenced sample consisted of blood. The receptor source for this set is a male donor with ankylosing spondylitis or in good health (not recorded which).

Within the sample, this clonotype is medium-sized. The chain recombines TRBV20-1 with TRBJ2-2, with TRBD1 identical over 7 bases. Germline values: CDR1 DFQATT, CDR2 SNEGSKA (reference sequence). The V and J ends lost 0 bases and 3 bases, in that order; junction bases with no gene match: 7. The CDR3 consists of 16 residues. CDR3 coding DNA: TGCAGTGCTAGAGAAGTGATAGGGGGCGACACCGGGGAGCTGTTTTTT. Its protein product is CSAREVIGGDTGELFF.

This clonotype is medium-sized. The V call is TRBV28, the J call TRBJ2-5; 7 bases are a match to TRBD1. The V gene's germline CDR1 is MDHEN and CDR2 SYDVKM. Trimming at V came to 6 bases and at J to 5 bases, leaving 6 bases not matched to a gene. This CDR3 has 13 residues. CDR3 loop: CASRPTGYETQYF. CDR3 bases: TGTGCCAGCAGACCGACAGGGTATGAGACCCAGTACTTC. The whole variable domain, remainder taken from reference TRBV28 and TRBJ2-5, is DVKVTQSSRYLVKRTGEKVFLECVQDMDHENMFWYRQDPGLGLRLIYFSYDVKMKEKGDIPEGYSVSREKKERFSLILESASTNQTSMYLCASRPTGYETQYFGPGTRLLVL.

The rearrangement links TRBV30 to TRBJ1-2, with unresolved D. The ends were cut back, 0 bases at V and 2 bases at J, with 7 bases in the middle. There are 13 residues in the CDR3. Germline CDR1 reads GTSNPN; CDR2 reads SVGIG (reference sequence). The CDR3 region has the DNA TGTGCCTGGAGTGTCCAGATCAACTATGGCTACACCTTC. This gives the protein CAWSVQINYGYTF.

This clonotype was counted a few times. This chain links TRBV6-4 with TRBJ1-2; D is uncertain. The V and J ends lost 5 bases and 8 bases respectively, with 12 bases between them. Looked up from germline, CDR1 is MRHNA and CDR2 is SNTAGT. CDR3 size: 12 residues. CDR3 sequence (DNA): TGTGCCAGCAGTAACGGGGTGAACGGCTACACCTTC. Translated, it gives CASSNGVNGYTF.